This TCR beta chain was captured by sequencing in a study of shared clonotypes between healthy human individuals (dated by TCRdb to the early 2020s). About the investigation overall: The cohort included a few men and two women between 18 and 49 years of age. For each donor, CD4 naive and CD4 memory were each given three plates, CD8 naive was given two plates, and CD8 memory was given one plate. The study deeply sequenced blood TCR repertoires of five healthy adults to estimate repertoire size and the extent of clonotype sharing between individuals. Libraries were prepared and TCR repertoires were sequenced by different laboratories using diverse techniques, in order to increase sequencing depth and limit assay-specific biases. Per donor, leukapheresis produced somewhere between about 0.85 and 8.9 billion PBMCs. What the study reported, not specific to this receptor: Based on pairwise subsampling, the degree of clonotype sharing among donors was expected to be affected by sequencing depth. Naive subsets generally had larger estimated clonotype richness than memory subsets. Clonotypes shared by all four sorted-subset donors showed higher generation probabilities than non-shared clonotypes. Because the study included a small number of donors, the genetic and exposure-history diversity represented was limited. Sampling was limited to blood, and TCR repertoires in tissue likely differ from TCR repertoires in blood. Across four donors, around 5% of naive CD4, roughly 3.5% of naive CD8, around 2.5% of memory CD4, and 0.4% of memory CD8 clonotypes were shared. Even with the large sequencing depth, rarefaction of the sorted-subset datasets indicated that sequencing was incomplete.

Healthy HIV-negative adults with no recently reported acute infections or vaccinations were included as donors. Every donor was a Caucasian adult residing in Nashville, Tennessee, USA. CD4+ T cells were enriched by magnetic negative selection; naive cells were then positively selected on CD45RA, and the negative fraction formed the memory subset. Blood was collected by leukapheresis, and PBMCs were isolated by Ficoll-Histopaque density gradient centrifugation and then cryopreserved in liquid nitrogen vapor phase. Analytical flow cytometry was used to check the purity and quantity of every magnetically sorted T cell population. Each sorted fraction had its genomic DNA isolated and then quantified by UV absorbance on a Nanodrop 2000c. TCR CDR3 regions were amplified from genomic DNA by multiplex PCR using the deep immunoSEQ assay. Genomic DNA extracted from each cell subset was distributed evenly over all wells of several immunoSEQ 96-well plates, and each plate served as one replicate. For sorted subsets, about 0.2 ug genomic DNA, equal to 25,000 to 35,000 T cell genomes, was loaded into each replicate PCR. Purified libraries were measured with a Qubit 3.0 fluorometer, size-checked on a Bioanalyzer 2100, and measured again with the KAPA Library Quantification kit. A separate single-read 150-cycle Illumina NextSeq 550 flow cell was used to sequence each immunoSEQ 96-well plate. Per the source publication's procedure: The immunoSEQ output contained only junctional sequences without quality scores, so filtering could not match that applied to full-length reads. To assign V/J genes and CDR3, sequences were annotated using PyIR, a Python wrapper for IgBLAST v1.9, with IMGT germline references. Reads were removed for weak V/J assignments (E-value above 1e-6), missing CDR3, stop codons, out-of-frame junctions, or ambiguous translated residues. V3J clonotypes were defined as sequences sharing an identical inferred V gene, J gene, and CDR3 amino acid sequence. The percentage overlap between two repertoires was calculated by dividing the number of shared unique clonotypes by the size of the smaller repertoire. RTK rarefaction, the Chao1 estimator, and Recon v2.1 estimates of unobserved clonotypes were used to assess repertoire richness. Generation probabilities for all TCRbeta clonotypes obtained by the gDNA method from four donors were computed using OLGA. The clones in this table, taken by TCRdb from immuneACCESS, are in-frame only. Not every clone is retained; where verified, under half of the shortfall comes from an unresolved V gene, and the cause of the rest is unknown. V, J and clone size reflect that table, while D and trimming were determined from the DNA. The sample yields about 1 million clones; around 74% were counted once. The ten largest clones add up to 1.4% of the sample.

Comments on this clone: This clone's antigen is unknown. Base quality data are lacking; no much larger clone is found one base away.

The CDR3 starts with the cysteine, ends with the phenylalanine, and has 14 residues. The only DNA kept is the CDR3, 42 bases in frame from the first base. Trimming at the junction amounts to 2 bases on V and 12 bases on J, and the germline ends lie 17 bases apart. For CDR1 and CDR2, the germline V gene lists ENHRY and SYGVKD. Specimen: memory CD4+ T cells sorted from blood. The meaning of the sample's cell subset or site label: CD45RA-negative fraction. This receptor chain uses TRBV10-3 and TRBJ2-1; TRBD2 is a possible D gene, resting on 5 matching bases. This TCR came from a man aged 18 to 29 in good health. The DNA is TGTGCCATCAGTGAGGCATCTGGGTTACGGGGGCAGTTCTTC. This encodes CAISEASGLRGQFF.